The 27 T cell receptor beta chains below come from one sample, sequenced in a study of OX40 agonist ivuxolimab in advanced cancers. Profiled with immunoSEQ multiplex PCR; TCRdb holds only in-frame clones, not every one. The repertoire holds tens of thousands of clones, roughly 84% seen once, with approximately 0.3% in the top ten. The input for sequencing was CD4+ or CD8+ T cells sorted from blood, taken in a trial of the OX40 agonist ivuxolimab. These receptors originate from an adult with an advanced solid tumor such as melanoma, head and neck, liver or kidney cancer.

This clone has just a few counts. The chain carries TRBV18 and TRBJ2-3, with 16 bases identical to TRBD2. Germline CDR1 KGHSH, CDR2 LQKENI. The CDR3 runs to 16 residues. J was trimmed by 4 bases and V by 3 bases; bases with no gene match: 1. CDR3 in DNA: TGTGCCAGCTCACCGGGACTAGCGGGGGGGCCAGATACGCAGTATTTT. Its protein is CASSPGLAGGPDTQYF.

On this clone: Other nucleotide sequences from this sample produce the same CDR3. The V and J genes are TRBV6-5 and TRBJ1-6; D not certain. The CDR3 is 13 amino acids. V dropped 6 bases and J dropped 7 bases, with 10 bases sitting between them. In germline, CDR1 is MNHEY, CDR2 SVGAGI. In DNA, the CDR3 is TGTGCCAGCAGCCTCTCTCGGAATTCACCCCTCCACTTT. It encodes CASSLSRNSPLHF.

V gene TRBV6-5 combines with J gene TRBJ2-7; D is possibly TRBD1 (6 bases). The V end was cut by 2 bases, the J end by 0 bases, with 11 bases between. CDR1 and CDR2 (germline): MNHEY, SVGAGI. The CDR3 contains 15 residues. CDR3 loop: CASSYPTGNSYEQYF. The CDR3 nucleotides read TGTGCCAGCAGTTACCCGACAGGAAACTCCTACGAGCAGTACTTC.

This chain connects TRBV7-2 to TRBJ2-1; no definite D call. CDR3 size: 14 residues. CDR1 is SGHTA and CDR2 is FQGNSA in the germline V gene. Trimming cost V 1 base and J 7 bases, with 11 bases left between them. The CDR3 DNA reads TGTGCCAGCAGCTTAGAAGATTGGAGAAATGAGCAGTTCTTC. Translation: CASSLEDWRNEQFF.

CDR3 sequence: CASSLDASGEAFF. CDR3 bases: TGTGCCAGCAGCTTGGACGCGAGTGGTGAAGCTTTCTTT. This chain links TRBV11-3 with TRBJ1-1; no definite D call. Per germline, CDR1 SGHNT and CDR2 YENEEA. Trimming shortened V by 3 bases and J by 7 bases, and 12 bases separated the two germline ends. This CDR3 has 13 amino acids.

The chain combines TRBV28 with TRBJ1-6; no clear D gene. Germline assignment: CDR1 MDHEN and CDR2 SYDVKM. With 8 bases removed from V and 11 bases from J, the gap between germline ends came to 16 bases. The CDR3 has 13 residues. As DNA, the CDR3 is TGTGCCAGCTTCTCCGAGTCAGCGCCACCCCTCCACTTT. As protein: CASFSESAPPLHF.

CDR3 nucleotides: TGCGCCAGCAGCTCGGGACTAGCGGGGGGCCCGCCCGATACGCAGTATTTT. This translates into CASSSGLAGGPPDTQYF. This chain uses TRBV5-1 with TRBJ2-3; 15 positions match TRBD2. The trim removed 3 bases at V and 6 bases at J, leaving 8 bases unmatched. This CDR3 has 17 residues. Germline V gives CDR1 SGHRS, CDR2 YFSETQ.

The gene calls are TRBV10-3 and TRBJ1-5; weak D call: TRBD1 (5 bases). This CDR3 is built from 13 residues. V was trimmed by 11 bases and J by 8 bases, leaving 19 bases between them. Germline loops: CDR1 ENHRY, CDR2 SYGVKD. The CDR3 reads CASGTDSYKPQHF. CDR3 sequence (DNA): TGTGCCTCGGGGACGGACTCTTATAAGCCCCAGCATTTT.

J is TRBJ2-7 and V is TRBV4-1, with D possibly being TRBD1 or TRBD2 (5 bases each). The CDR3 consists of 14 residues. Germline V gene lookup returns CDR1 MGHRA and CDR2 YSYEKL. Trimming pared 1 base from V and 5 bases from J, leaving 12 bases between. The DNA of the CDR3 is TGCGCCAGCAGCCAAGTAGGGACGACCCACGAGCAGTACTTC. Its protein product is CASSQVGTTHEQYF.

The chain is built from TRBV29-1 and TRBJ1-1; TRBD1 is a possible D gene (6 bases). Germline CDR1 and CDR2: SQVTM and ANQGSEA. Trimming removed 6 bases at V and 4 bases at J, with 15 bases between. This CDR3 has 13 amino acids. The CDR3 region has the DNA TGCAGCGTCCCAGGGGCGGGGGGCACTGAAGCTTTCTTT. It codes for CSVPGAGGTEAFF.

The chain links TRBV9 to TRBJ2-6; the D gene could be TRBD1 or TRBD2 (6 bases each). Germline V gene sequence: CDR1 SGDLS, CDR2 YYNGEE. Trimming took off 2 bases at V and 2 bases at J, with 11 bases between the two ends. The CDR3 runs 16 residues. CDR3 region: CASSVPGGTGANVLTF. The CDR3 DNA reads TGTGCCAGCAGCGTCCCCGGGGGCACTGGGGCCAACGTCCTGACTTTC. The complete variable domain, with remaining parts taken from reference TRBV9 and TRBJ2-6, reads DSGVTQTPKHLITATGQRVTLRCSPRSGDLSVYWYQQSLDQGLQFLIQYYNGEERAKGNILERFSAQQFPDLHSELNLSSLELGDSALYFCASSVPGGTGANVLTFGAGSRLTVL.

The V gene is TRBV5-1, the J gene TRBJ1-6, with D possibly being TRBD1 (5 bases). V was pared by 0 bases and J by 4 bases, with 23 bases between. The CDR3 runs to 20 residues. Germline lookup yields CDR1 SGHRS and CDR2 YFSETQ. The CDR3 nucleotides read TGCGCCAGCAGCTTGGGGGACGACGGGAGGGCATGGGGTTATAATTCACCCCTCCACTTT. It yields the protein CASSLGDDGRAWGYNSPLHF.

CDR3 in amino acids: CASGPGQGSEKLFF. The CDR3 nucleotides are TGTGCCAGCGGACCGGGACAGGGTTCAGAAAAACTGTTTTTT. The V and J genes are TRBV28 and TRBJ1-4, with TRBD1 matching 9 bases. This CDR3 is built from 14 residues. Germline loops: CDR1 MDHEN, CDR2 SYDVKM. V lost 8 bases to trimming and J lost 8 bases; unmatched junction nucleotides: 9.

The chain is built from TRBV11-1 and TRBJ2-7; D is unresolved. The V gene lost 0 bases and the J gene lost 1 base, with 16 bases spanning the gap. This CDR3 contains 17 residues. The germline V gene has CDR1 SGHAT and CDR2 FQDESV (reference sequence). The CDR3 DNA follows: TGTGCCAGCAGCTTAGCACCGATCACCGAGCTTTCCTACGAGCAGTACTTC. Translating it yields CASSLAPITELSYEQYF.

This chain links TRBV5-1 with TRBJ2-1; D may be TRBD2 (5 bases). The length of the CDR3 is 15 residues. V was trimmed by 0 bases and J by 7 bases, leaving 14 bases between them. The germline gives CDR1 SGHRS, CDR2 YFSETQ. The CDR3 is CASSLDGNSLNEQFF. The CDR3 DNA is TGCGCCAGCAGCTTGGACGGGAACAGTTTGAATGAGCAGTTCTTC.

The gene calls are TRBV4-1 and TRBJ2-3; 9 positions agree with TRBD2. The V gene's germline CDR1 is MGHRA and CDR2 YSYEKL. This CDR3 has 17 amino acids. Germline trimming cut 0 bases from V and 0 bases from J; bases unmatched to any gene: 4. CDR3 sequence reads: CASSQEYLAGSTDTQYF. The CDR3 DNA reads TGCGCCAGCAGCCAAGAATATCTAGCGGGGAGCACAGATACGCAGTATTTT.

CDR3 sequence: CASSQDQQARGPQHF. DNA of the CDR3: TGCGCCAGCAGCCAAGATCAGCAGGCCAGGGGGCCCCAGCATTTT. The chain combines TRBV4-1 with TRBJ1-5; weak D call: TRBD1 (6 bases). Germline V gene lookup returns CDR1 MGHRA and CDR2 YSYEKL. Trimming stripped 0 bases from V and 9 bases from J, with 15 bases between. The CDR3 has 15 amino acids.

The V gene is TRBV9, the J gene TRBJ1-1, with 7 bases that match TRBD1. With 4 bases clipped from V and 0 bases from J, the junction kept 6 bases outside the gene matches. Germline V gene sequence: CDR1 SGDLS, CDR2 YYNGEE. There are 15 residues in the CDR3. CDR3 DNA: TGTGCCAGCAGCTTCGGGACAGACTTGAACACTGAAGCTTTCTTT. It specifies CASSFGTDLNTEAFF.

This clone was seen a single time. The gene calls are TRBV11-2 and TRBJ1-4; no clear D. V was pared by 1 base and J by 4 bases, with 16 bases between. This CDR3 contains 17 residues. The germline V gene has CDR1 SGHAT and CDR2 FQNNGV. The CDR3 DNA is TGTGCCAGCAGCTTAGGGCCCGGACGCGGTAGTAATGAAAAACTGTTTTTT. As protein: CASSLGPGRGSNEKLFF.

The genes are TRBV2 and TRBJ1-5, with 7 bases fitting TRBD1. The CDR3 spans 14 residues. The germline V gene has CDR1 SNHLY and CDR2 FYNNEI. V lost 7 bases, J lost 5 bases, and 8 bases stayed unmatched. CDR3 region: CASNPGGMDQPQHF. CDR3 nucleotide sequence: TGTGCCAGCAATCCAGGGGGTATGGATCAGCCCCAGCATTTT.

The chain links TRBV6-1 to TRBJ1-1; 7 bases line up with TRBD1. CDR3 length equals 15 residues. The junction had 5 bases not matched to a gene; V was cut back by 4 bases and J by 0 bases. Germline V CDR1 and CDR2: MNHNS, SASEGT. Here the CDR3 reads CASSATGVVNTEAFF. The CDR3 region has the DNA TGTGCCAGCAGTGCAACAGGGGTGGTGAACACTGAAGCTTTCTTT.

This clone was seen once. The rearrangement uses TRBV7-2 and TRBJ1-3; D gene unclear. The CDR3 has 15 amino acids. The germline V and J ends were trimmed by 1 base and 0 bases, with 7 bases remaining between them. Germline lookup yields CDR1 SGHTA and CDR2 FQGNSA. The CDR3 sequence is CASSLDASSGNTIYF. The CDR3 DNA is TGTGCCAGCAGCTTAGACGCCAGCTCTGGAAACACCATATATTTT.

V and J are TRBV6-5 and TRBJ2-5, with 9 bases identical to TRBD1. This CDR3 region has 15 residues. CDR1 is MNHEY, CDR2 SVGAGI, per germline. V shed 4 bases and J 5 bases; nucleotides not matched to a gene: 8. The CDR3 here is CASSSPGQGGETQYF. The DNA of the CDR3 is TGTGCCAGCAGTTCCCCGGGACAGGGCGGGGAGACCCAGTACTTC.

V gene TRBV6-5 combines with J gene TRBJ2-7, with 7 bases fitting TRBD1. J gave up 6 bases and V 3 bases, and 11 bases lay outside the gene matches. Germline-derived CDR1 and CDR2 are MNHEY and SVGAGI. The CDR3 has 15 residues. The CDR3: CASSYSHRGVFEQYF. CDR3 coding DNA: TGTGCCAGCAGTTATTCCCACAGGGGCGTCTTCGAGCAGTACTTC.

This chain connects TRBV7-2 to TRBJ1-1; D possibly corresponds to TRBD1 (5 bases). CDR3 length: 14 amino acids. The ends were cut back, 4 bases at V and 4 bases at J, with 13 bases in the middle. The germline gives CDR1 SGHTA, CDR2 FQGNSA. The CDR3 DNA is TGTGCCAGCAGCTCGGGGGTTACCTTCACTGAAGCTTTCTTT. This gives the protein CASSSGVTFTEAFF.

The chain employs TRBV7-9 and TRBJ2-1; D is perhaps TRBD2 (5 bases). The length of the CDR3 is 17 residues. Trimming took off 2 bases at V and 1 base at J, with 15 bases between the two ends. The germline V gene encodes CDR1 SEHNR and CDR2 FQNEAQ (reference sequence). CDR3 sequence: CASSLRPGVGSYNEQFF. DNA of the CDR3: TGTGCCAGCAGCTTAAGACCCGGGGTTGGGTCCTACAATGAGCAGTTCTTC.

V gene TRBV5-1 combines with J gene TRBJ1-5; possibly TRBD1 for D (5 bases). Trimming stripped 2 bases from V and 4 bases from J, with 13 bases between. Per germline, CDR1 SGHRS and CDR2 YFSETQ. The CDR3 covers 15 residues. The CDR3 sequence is CASSFGLEGNQPQHF. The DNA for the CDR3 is TGCGCCAGCAGCTTCGGGCTCGAGGGGAATCAGCCCCAGCATTTT.